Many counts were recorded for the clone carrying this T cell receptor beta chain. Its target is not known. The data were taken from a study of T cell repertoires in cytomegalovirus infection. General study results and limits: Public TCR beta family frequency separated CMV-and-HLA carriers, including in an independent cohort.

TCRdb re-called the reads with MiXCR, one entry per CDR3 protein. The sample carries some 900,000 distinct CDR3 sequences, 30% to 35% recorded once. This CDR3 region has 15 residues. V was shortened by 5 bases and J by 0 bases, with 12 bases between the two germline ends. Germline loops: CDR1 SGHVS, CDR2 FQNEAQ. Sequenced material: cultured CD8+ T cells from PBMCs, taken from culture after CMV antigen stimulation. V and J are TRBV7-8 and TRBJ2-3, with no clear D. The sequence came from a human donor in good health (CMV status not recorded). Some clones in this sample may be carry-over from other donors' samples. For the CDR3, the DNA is TGTGCCAGCAGCCATCAAAAGGGTAGCACAGATACGCAGTATTTT. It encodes CASSHQKGSTDTQYF.